The 11 T cell receptor beta chains in this list originate from one sample, sequenced in a study of OX40 agonist ivuxolimab in advanced cancers. TCRdb's copy holds only in-frame clones and misses some; the assay was immunoSEQ multiplex PCR. Of 60,000 to 65,000 clones in the sample, around 90% are singletons; the top ten hold approximately 0.62%. The sequenced sample was CD4+ or CD8+ T cells sorted from blood, obtained in a trial of the OX40 agonist ivuxolimab. All receptors come from an adult with an advanced solid tumor such as melanoma, head and neck, liver or kidney cancer.

The chain uses TRBV9 and TRBJ2-7; tentatively, D is TRBD1 (6 bases). Trimming shortened V by 3 bases and J by 7 bases, and 26 bases separated the two germline ends. This CDR3 is 17 amino acids long. Germline lookup yields CDR1 SGDLS and CDR2 YYNGEE. This CDR3 is CASSDELKTGGRVEQYF. CDR3 DNA sequence: TGTGCCAGCAGCGACGAATTAAAGACAGGAGGAAGAGTGGAGCAGTACTTC.

The chain carries TRBV5-6 and TRBJ2-1; D is uncertain. The CDR3 runs to 11 residues. Trimming took 1 base from V and 13 from J, leaving 9 bases between them. Germline CDR1 reads SGHDT; CDR2 reads YYEEEE. In DNA form, the CDR3 reads TGTGCCAGCAGCTTGAAACTCCGTCAGTTCTTC. Protein: CASSLKLRQFF.

The V and J genes are TRBV29-1 and TRBJ2-7, with 7 bases aligning to TRBD2. The CDR3 spans 13 residues. From germline, CDR1 is SQVTM and CDR2 ANQGSEA. V gave up 4 bases and J gave up 5 bases; unmatched junction bases: 8. DNA for the CDR3: TGCAGCGTTGCGAGCGGGGAGTTCCACGAGCAGTACTTC. Translation: CSVASGEFHEQYF.

About this clone itself: A read error may account for a junction end that differs from germline. The rearrangement joins TRBV6-1 to TRBJ2-2, with 8 bases fitting TRBD1. Germline-derived CDR1 and CDR2 are MNHNS and SASEGT. The CDR3 runs 16 residues. Here the CDR3 reads CASREGQGANTGELFF. The CDR3 DNA is TGTGCCAGCAGGGAAGGACAGGGAGCGAACACCGGGGAGCTGTTTTTT.

The chain couples TRBV30 to TRBJ2-2; D gene unclear. CDR1 and CDR2 (germline): GTSNPN, SVGIG (reference sequence). The CDR3 is 14 amino acids. Trimming left V 4 bases short and J 2 bases short, with 11 bases between. CDR3 sequence reads: CAWIVAINTGELFF. The CDR3 region has the DNA TGTGCCTGGATAGTCGCGATAAACACCGGGGAGCTGTTTTTT.

The chain links TRBV5-1 to TRBJ2-5; D gene uncertain. Germline CDR1 SGHRS, CDR2 YFSETQ. V was clipped by 4 bases and J by 2 bases, with 9 bases between them. The CDR3 consists of 13 residues. CDR3 residues: CASSQAPQETQYF. CDR3 nucleotides: TGCGCCAGCAGCCAGGCCCCTCAAGAGACCCAGTACTTC.

This chain links TRBV6-1 with TRBJ2-2, with D uncertain. V was pared by 4 bases and J by 3 bases, with 9 bases between. In germline, CDR1 is MNHNS, CDR2 SASEGT. This CDR3 has 14 amino acids. The CDR3 bases are TGTGCCAGCAGTGGGAACAGCTACACCGGGGAGCTGTTTTTT. The encoded protein is CASSGNSYTGELFF.

There are a few counts of this clone. The chain joins TRBV2 to TRBJ1-2, with TRBD1 identical over 7 bases. V trimming: 4 bases; J trimming: 4 bases; junction bases outside the gene matches: 0. Germline CDR1 SNHLY, CDR2 FYNNEI. The CDR3 spans 12 residues. The CDR3 DNA reads TGTGCCAGCAGTGGACAGGGCTATGGCTACACCTTC. Encoded protein: CASSGQGYGYTF.

The V gene is TRBV2, the J gene TRBJ2-3; D is ambiguous. Trimming pared 7 bases from V and 0 bases from J, leaving 5 bases between. The CDR3 loop spans 12 amino acids. The germline V gene encodes CDR1 SNHLY and CDR2 FYNNEI. This CDR3 reads CASTPSTDTQYF. CDR3 coding DNA: TGTGCCAGCACCCCAAGCACAGATACGCAGTATTTT.

The genes are TRBV5-8 and TRBJ1-5; D is uncertain. V was trimmed by 0 bases and J by 7 bases, leaving 14 bases between them. CDR1 SGHTS and CDR2 YDEGEE come from the germline V gene. This CDR3 has 15 residues. CDR3 sequence (DNA): TGTGCCAGCAGCTTGGCTACTCGGCTCCGGCAGCCCCAGCATTTT. It encodes CASSLATRLRQPQHF.

The rearrangement links TRBV9 to TRBJ1-2; tentatively, D is TRBD1 (6 bases). This CDR3 contains 14 residues. Trimming removed 0 bases at V and 6 bases at J, with 12 bases between. Looked up from germline, CDR1 is SGDLS and CDR2 is YYNGEE. CDR3: CASSVEPGANGYTF. The CDR3 nucleotides are TGTGCCAGCAGCGTAGAGCCGGGGGCGAATGGCTACACCTTC.